This TCR beta chain was documented in a study of blood T cell repertoires in COVID-19. Study context: Acute-phase and convalescent COVID-19 samples originated in the United States, Italy and Spain.

TCRdb's table, derived via immunoSEQ multiplex PCR, lists solely in-frame clones and lacks some. The sample lists around 250,000 clones; around 82% were seen once. CDR3 length: 17 amino acids. V lost 4 bases and J lost 1, with 18 bases in between. The germline gives CDR1 LNHDA, CDR2 SQIVND (reference sequence). Sequencing input: peripheral blood. The chain carries TRBV19 and TRBJ2-3; D is undetermined. The sequence came from an elderly man with acute or convalescent COVID-19. CDR3 sequence: CASSTARLVEGTDTQYF. The CDR3 region has the DNA TGTGCCAGTAGTACCGCGCGCCTCGTTGAGGGCACAGATACGCAGTATTTT.